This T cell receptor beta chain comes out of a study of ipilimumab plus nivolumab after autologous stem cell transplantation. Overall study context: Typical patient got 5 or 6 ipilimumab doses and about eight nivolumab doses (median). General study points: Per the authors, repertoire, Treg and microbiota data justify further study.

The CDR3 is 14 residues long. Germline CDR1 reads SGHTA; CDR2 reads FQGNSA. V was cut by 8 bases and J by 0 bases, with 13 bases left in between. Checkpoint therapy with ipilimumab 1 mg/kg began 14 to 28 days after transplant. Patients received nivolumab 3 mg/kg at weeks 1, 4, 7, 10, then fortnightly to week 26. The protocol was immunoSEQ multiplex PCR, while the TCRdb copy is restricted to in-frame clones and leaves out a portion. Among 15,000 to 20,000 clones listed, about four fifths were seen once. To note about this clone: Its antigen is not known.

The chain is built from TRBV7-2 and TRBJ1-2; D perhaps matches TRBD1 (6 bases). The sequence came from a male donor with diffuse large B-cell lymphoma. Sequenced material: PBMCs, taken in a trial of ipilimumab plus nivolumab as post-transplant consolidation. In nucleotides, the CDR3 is TGTGCCAGCCGGTGGGGGGGCACTAACTATGGCTACACCTTC. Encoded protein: CASRWGGTNYGYTF.